This T cell receptor beta chain comes out of a study of T cells in Graves' hyperthyroidism and ophthalmopathy (dated by TCRdb to about 2019). About the full investigation: Peripheral blood was collected at initial diagnosis, before any treatment. A discovery cohort of about a hundred patients, roughly 45 with Graves' ophthalmopathy and 55 to 65 with stable Graves' hyperthyroidism, was used to find distinguishing TCR V-J signatures. Prospective prediction of ophthalmopathy was tested in an independent validation cohort of 18 to 20 hyperthyroidism patients and 15 to 17 patients who later progressed to ophthalmopathy. The 80 to 100 discovery patients were randomly divided into training and test sets at a 7:3 ratio. The study also compared thyroid tissue and blood T-cell repertoires from several Graves' hyperthyroidism patients. After sampling, hyperthyroidism patients received methimazole starting at 30 mg daily, and ophthalmopathy patients received high-dose intravenous methylprednisolone. The paper describes TCR Vbeta CDR3 sequencing of 120 to 150 peripheral blood samples, made up of roughly 40 ophthalmopathy patients, roughly 75 hyperthyroidism patients and approximately 17 progressor patients.

The table lists this clonotype with many counts. Its antigen is not yet known. No clone much larger than this one lies a single base away; base qualities are absent. Stable Graves' hyperthyroidism was defined as the absence of progression to ophthalmopathy over 18 months of follow-up. Hyperthyroidism patients were newly diagnosed, had a disease duration of under 2 months, and were aged 18 to 65 years. Patients with uncontrolled infections, other autoimmune diseases, pregnancy or lactation were excluded. Clinical symptoms, serum thyroxine and TRAb, thyroid ultrasound, and orbital computed tomography formed the basis for the diagnoses. PBMCs were isolated from roughly 10 ml of fresh peripheral blood by Ficoll-Paque density gradient centrifugation. Trizol reagent was used to extract total RNA, and RNA quality was then checked on an Agilent 2100 Bioanalyzer. From the germline V gene, CDR1 is MDHEN and CDR2 is SYDVKM. Taken from cysteine to phenylalanine, the CDR3 has 17 residues. The CDR3 DNA has 51 bases and is translated from base 1. V loses 1 base, J loses 2 bases, and the germline ends lie 15 bases apart.

TCR beta CDR3 regions were amplified from RNA transcripts. A first-round RT-PCR of the TCR CDR3 used the HTBI primer set with the Qiagen OneStep RT-PCR kit. Libraries were constructed in a second round of multiplex PCR, after which size selection and purification were carried out. Sequencing of the libraries was done on an Illumina HiSeq2000 using paired-end 100 bp reads. In the source study's methods: SOAPnuke was used to process the raw data, with reads discarded if the reads contained adapters or uncalled bases, had a mean Phred below 15, or lacked an exact constant-primer or identifier match. High-quality paired reads were merged using COPE v1.2.5, and each unique nucleotide sequence was defined as a clonotype. MiTCR v1.1 was used to align the clonotypes against IMGT TRBV, TRBD and TRBJ reference segments. Only V-J combinations with frequency above 0.0001, covering approximately 99% of repertoires, were analysed. The TCS score was defined as F50 (clonal expansion) divided by E x V (chaos), with BLOSUM62-based TCRdist calculated between CDR3 peptides within each V-J. Welch's t-statistics and random forest reduced fewer than 550 V-J features to 13, which were used in a naive Bayes classifier (R e1071). Starting from the raw public reads, TCRdb applied fastp trimming at Q25, assembled clones with MiXCR and retained in-frame beta chains. CDR3 protein sequences are deduplicated, and each keeps its most common genes and DNA. The V and J calls and clone size are TCRdb's, not the authors'. This sample lists under 400,000 distinct CDR3 sequences; about 21% were detected once. The top ten hold about 50% of the sample.

Results the study describes overall, beyond this receptor: Ophthalmopathy was separated from stable hyperthyroidism by a 13 V-J signature model, with 87.88% sensitivity and 81% to 83% specificity obtained in cross-validation and 80%/75% obtained in testing. No statistical method was used to set the sample size in advance, and investigators knew the group allocation. In validation, progression to ophthalmopathy was predicted by the model with 70.59% sensitivity and just over 72% specificity, a median of approximately 6.5 months before onset. Blood samples also contained most of the expanded thyroid clonotypes (frequency above 0.001), which suggests that blood repertoires may reflect thyroid immune responses.

The TCR was taken from a woman between 50 and 59 years old with Graves' hyperthyroidism. Recombination connected TRBV28 to TRBJ1-5; the D gene lacks a confident call. The source material was blood. The DNA is as follows: TGTGCCAGCAGTTTATTGCGCTTCAATCGGGGCAATCAGCCCCAGCATTTT. Translated, it reads CASSLLRFNRGNQPQHF.